Shown below are 16 T cell receptor beta chains from a single sample sequenced in a study of human T cells and chemical hapten exposure. TCRdb used MiXCR to reprocess the RACE reads, holding one entry per CDR3 protein. Of about 250,000 distinct CDR3 sequences listed, approximately 8% are singletons. Time point: pre-sensitization, week 0. The treatment here: therapeutic diphenylcyclopropenone sensitization with weekly scalp DPC. The sequencing here drew on whole blood, taken in connection with sensitization to the hapten diphenylcyclopropenone (DPC). The receptors stem from a man aged 18-30 years with alopecia areata. Some clones in this sample may be carry-over from other donors' samples.

The chain has TRBV7-3 and TRBJ2-3; the D is unclear. Looked up from germline, CDR1 is SGHTA and CDR2 is FQGTGA. Trimming removed 1 base from V and 2 bases from J, with 7 bases in between. There are 14 residues in the CDR3. The CDR3 DNA reads as TGTGCCAGCAGCTTAAGGGCGATCACAGATACGCAGTATTTT. Protein product: CASSLRAITDTQYF.

This clonotype was detected ten times or more. The CDR3: CASTEEGGASDTQYF. The DNA of the CDR3 is TGTGCCAGCACCGAGGAGGGGGGGGCCTCAGATACGCAGTATTTT. The chain uses TRBV5-6 and TRBJ2-3, with a tentative D call TRBD2 (7 bases). V was shortened by 6 bases and J by 4 bases, with 18 bases between the two germline ends. The CDR3 is 15 amino acids. CDR1 and CDR2 from the germline V gene are SGHDT and YYEEEE.

In this sample, this clonotype turned up many times. The chain employs TRBV20-1 and TRBJ2-7; weak D call: TRBD2 (6 bases). CDR3 length: 13 residues. Per germline, CDR1 DFQATT and CDR2 SNEGSKA (reference sequence). The V and J ends lost 5 bases and 1 base respectively, with 12 bases between them. The CDR3 bases are TGCAGTGCTCGGGACTCACGATCCTACGAGCAGTACTTC. Its translation: CSARDSRSYEQYF.

This clonotype appeared many times. This chain links TRBV9 with TRBJ2-5, with 8 bases fitting TRBD2. Germline V lookup: CDR1 SGDLS, CDR2 YYNGEE. This CDR3 is 14 amino acids long. The ends lost 0 bases at V and 5 bases at J; junction bases unmatched: 3. CDR3 sequence: CASSVELAGETQYF. The CDR3, as DNA: TGTGCCAGCAGCGTAGAATTAGCGGGGGAGACCCAGTACTTC.

DNA for the CDR3: TGTGCCAGCAGCCTACTAGCGGGTCCTCGATACTTC. This sequence encodes CASSLLAGPRYF. The chain combines TRBV7-2 with TRBJ2-5, with 9 bases identical to TRBD2. Germline CDR1 SGHTA, CDR2 FQGNSA. The CDR3 sequence is 12 residues long. J gave up 14 bases and V 5 bases, and 9 bases lay outside the gene matches. The full variable domain, its missing parts supplied by reference TRBV7-2 and TRBJ2-5, is GAGVSQSPSNKVTEKGKDVELRCDPISGHTALYWYRQSLGQGLEFLIYFQGNSAPDKSGLPSDRFSAERTGGSVSTLTIQRTQQEDSAVYLCASSLLAGPRYFGPGTRLLVL.

This clonotype was counted many times. The chain employs TRBV29-1 and TRBJ2-3; D may be TRBD1 (5 bases). The CDR3 is made up of 13 amino acids. The V end lost 2 bases, the J end lost 4 bases, and 10 bases lay between the germline ends. The germline V gene has CDR1 SQVTM and CDR2 ANQGSEA. The CDR3 nucleotides are TGCAGCGTTGAATCCAGGGTTTCAGATACGCAGTATTTT. Amino acids: CSVESRVSDTQYF.

This clonotype was found a few times. The gene calls are TRBV29-1 and TRBJ2-2; D not certain. Trimming stripped 6 bases from V and 0 bases from J, with 5 bases between. The CDR3 extends over 12 amino acids. In germline, CDR1 is SQVTM, CDR2 ANQGSEA. CDR3 residues: CSVTANTGELFF. CDR3 in DNA: TGCAGCGTGACTGCGAACACCGGGGAGCTGTTTTTT.

In its sample, this clonotype was seen a few times. The chain uses TRBV28 and TRBJ2-7, with D maybe TRBD2 (7 bases). Germline values: CDR1 MDHEN, CDR2 SYDVKM. The ends were cut back, 3 bases at V and 2 bases at J, with 11 bases in the middle. This CDR3 spans 14 amino acids. The CDR3 sequence is CASSFSGGPYEQYF. Here the CDR3 DNA reads TGTGCCAGCAGTTTTTCGGGGGGCCCCTACGAGCAGTACTTC.

This clonotype has a count of ten or more. The chain employs TRBV20-1 and TRBJ1-1, with a tentative D call TRBD1 (6 bases). V was shortened by 3 bases and J by 4 bases, with 18 bases between the two germline ends. The V gene's germline CDR1 is DFQATT and CDR2 SNEGSKA (reference sequence). The CDR3 spans 15 residues. CDR3 DNA: TGCAGTGCTAGTCCCGCGTCAGGGGTTTCCACTGAAGCTTTCTTT. Translation gives CSASPASGVSTEAFF.

CDR3 in amino acids: CSGSRNYGYTF. CDR3 nucleotides: TGCAGTGGATCCCGCAACTATGGCTACACCTTC. The chain combines TRBV20-1 with TRBJ1-2; D not certain. This CDR3 has 11 residues. Deletions cut 7 bases from V and 2 bases from J, with 8 bases between. CDR1 and CDR2 (germline): DFQATT, SNEGSKA (reference sequence).

The genes are TRBV12-3 or TRBV12-4 and TRBJ1-2; perhaps TRBD1 as D (6 bases). V lost 5 bases to trimming and J lost 4 bases, with 11 bases between them. The CDR3 runs to 13 residues. CDR3 DNA sequence: TGTGCCAGCAGTCCGGACAGAACCTATGGCTACACCTTC. Protein sequence: CASSPDRTYGYTF.

This clonotype has at least ten counts. This chain links TRBV7-2 with TRBJ2-3; 12 nucleotides match TRBD1. Germline CDR1 and CDR2: SGHTA and FQGNSA. The V and J ends lost 2 bases and 6 bases, in that order; junction bases with no gene match: 3. CDR3 length: 15 residues. In nucleotides, the CDR3 is TGTGCCAGCAGCTTAAGGGACAGGGGGCTGGATACGCAGTATTTT. It is translated as CASSLRDRGLDTQYF. The full variable domain, rest sourced from reference TRBV7-2 and TRBJ2-3, is GAGVSQSPSNKVTEKGKDVELRCDPISGHTALYWYRQSLGQGLEFLIYFQGNSAPDKSGLPSDRFSAERTGGSVSTLTIQRTQQEDSAVYLCASSLRDRGLDTQYFGPGTRLTVL.

This clonotype was counted ten times or more. The chain is built from TRBV7-9 and TRBJ2-3, with D tentatively TRBD2 (6 bases). Germline lookup yields CDR1 SEHNR and CDR2 FQNEAQ (reference sequence). There are 15 residues in the CDR3. The germline V and J ends were trimmed by 2 bases and 0 bases, with 9 bases remaining between them. CDR3 nucleotides: TGTGCCAGCAGCTTAATTGCGGGGAGCACAGATACGCAGTATTTT. This codes for CASSLIAGSTDTQYF.

This clonotype was counted a few times. This chain uses TRBV9 with TRBJ1-5; no firm D call. CDR1 is SGDLS and CDR2 is YYNGEE in the germline V gene. CDR3 size: 15 residues. Trimming shortened V by 4 bases and J by 0 bases, and 11 bases separated the two germline ends. CDR3 in DNA: TGTGCCAGCAGCCCTCGACCGGATAGCAATCAGCCCCAGCATTTT. It yields the protein CASSPRPDSNQPQHF.

This clonotype was seen a few times. The chain uses TRBV28 and TRBJ2-7, with 7 nucleotides matching TRBD1. J lost 0 bases, V lost 5 bases, and 7 bases had no gene match. The CDR3 loop spans 15 amino acids. Germline assignment: CDR1 MDHEN and CDR2 SYDVKM. CDR3 coding DNA: TGTGCCAGCAGTGGACCGGGACAGAGCTCCTACGAGCAGTACTTC. Its protein is CASSGPGQSSYEQYF.

This clonotype has at least ten counts. The chain carries TRBV20-1 and TRBJ2-7; the match to TRBD2 covers 13 bases. CDR1 is DFQATT and CDR2 is SNEGSKA in the germline V gene (reference sequence). V was clipped by 3 bases and J by 0 bases; unmatched bases: 17. The CDR3 has 20 amino acids. The CDR3 DNA reads as TGCAGTGCTAGGGTCAGATCGGGACTAGCGGGGTTGGTAAGCTCCTACGAGCAGTACTTC. Translating gives CSARVRSGLAGLVSSYEQYF.